The T cell receptor beta chain under discussion was sequenced for a study of blood T cell repertoires in COVID-19. Assay: immunoSEQ multiplex PCR; the TCRdb copy retains only in-frame clones and omits some. The data show fewer than 250,000 clones, around four fifths seen once. V lost 6 bases, J lost 8 bases, and 26 bases lay in between. The CDR3 is 17 amino acids. Germline V lookup: CDR1 SGHAT, CDR2 FQNNGV. The V and J genes are TRBV11-2 and TRBJ2-1, with D perhaps matching TRBD2 (6 bases). The sample consisted of peripheral blood. This receptor was identified in an older woman with active or convalescent COVID-19. The CDR3 reads CASSFREFSPQSDEQFF. The CDR3 nucleotides read TGTGCCAGCAGTTTCCGGGAGTTCTCCCCCCAATCAGATGAGCAGTTCTTC.